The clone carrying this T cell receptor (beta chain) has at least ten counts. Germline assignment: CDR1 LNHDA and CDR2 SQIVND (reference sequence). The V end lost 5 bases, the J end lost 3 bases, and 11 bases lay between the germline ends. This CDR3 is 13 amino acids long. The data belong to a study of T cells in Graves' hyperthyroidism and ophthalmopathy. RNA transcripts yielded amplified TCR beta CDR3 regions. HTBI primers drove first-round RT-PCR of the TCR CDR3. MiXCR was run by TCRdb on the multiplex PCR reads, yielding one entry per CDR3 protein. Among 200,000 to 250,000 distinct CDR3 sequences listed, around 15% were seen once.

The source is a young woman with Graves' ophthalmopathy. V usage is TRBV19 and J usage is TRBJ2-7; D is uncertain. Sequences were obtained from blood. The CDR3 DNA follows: TGTGCCAGTAGTTCTGGTCGGAACTACGAGCAGTACTTC. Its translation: CASSSGRNYEQYF.